This is a list of T cell receptor beta chains from one sample in a study of CD8 T cells in Susac syndrome. TCRdb used MiXCR to reprocess the immunoSEQ multiplex PCR reads, holding one entry per CDR3 protein. The table records fewer than 140,000 distinct CDR3 sequences, around 94% of them present only once. Input material: CD8+ T cells from PBMCs. These receptors originate from a human donor with Susac syndrome. The CDR3 runs from the conserved cysteine through the conserved F or W. D genes are given only for firm matches. Some rows mark clone size as missing; the rest say once, few, many or name a class of expanded clone.

d_call	j_call	v_call	clone_size	cdr3_aa	cdr3_nt
NA	TRBJ1-1	TRBV27	NA	CASSPRQDQKTEAFF	TGTGCCAGCAGTCCAAGACAGGACCAAAAAACTGAAGCTTTCTTT
NA	TRBJ2-1	TRBV25-1	NA	CASSEYRGNEQFF	TGTGCCAGCAGTGAATATAGAGGGAATGAGCAGTTCTTC
TRBD2	TRBJ2-5	TRBV29-1	NA	CSVETSVKTQYF	TGCAGCGTTGAAACTAGCGTAAAGACCCAGTACTTC
NA	TRBJ1-1	TRBV4-1	NA	CASSQGGWDTEAFF	TGCGCCAGCAGCCAAGGGGGCTGGGACACTGAAGCTTTCTTT
NA	TRBJ1-2	TRBV20-1	NA	CSASPKTENYGYTF	TGCAGTGCTAGCCCAAAGACAGAAAACTATGGCTACACCTTC
NA	TRBJ2-6	TRBV7-2	NA	CASSFSWGSGANVLTF	TGTGCCAGCAGCTTTAGTTGGGGTAGTGGGGCCAACGTCCTGACTTTC
NA	TRBJ2-1	TRBV12-3/TRBV12-4	NA	CASNDRGSSYNEQFF	TGTGCCAGCAACGACCGAGGAAGCTCCTACAATGAGCAGTTCTTC
NA	TRBJ2-2	TRBV2	NA	CAIDGENTGELFF	TGTGCAATCGACGGGGAGAACACCGGGGAGCTGTTTTTT
TRBD2	TRBJ2-3	TRBV6-5	NA	CASSYLSGGPADTQYF	TGTGCCAGCAGTTACCTGTCGGGGGGGCCAGCAGATACGCAGTATTTT
NA	TRBJ1-2	TRBV25-1	NA	CASSEREGDGYTF	TGTGCCAGCAGTGAACGAGAGGGCGATGGCTACACCTTC
TRBD2	TRBJ2-5	TRBV11-2	NA	CASSLVVLAGETQYF	TGTGCCAGCAGCTTAGTGGTACTAGCGGGGGAGACCCAGTACTTC
NA	TRBJ1-5	TRBV7-9	NA	CASSLEAASQPQHF	TGTGCCAGCAGCTTAGAAGCCGCGAGTCAGCCCCAGCATTTT
TRBD2	TRBJ2-3	TRBV20-1	once	CSARVERGGHTDTQYF	TGCAGTGCTAGAGTGGAGCGGGGGGGTCACACAGATACGCAGTATTTT
NA	TRBJ1-2	TRBV5-6	NA	CASSPEGNYGYTF	TGTGCCAGCAGCCCGGAGGGGAACTATGGCTACACCTTC
NA	TRBJ2-3	TRBV7-9	NA	CASSSATDTQYF	TGTGCCAGCAGCTCCGCCACAGATACGCAGTATTTT
NA	TRBJ2-7	TRBV7-6	NA	CASSPGPPYEQYF	TGTGCCAGCAGCCCCGGGCCTCCCTACGAGCAGTACTTC
NA	TRBJ2-1	TRBV21-1	NA	CARQSGEQFF	TGTGCCAGACAATCCGGTGAGCAGTTCTTC
NA	TRBJ1-2	TRBV20-1	NA	CSARVDIHGYTF	TGCAGTGCTAGAGTGGACATACATGGCTACACCTTC
TRBD1	TRBJ2-2	TRBV20-1	NA	CSARAGGSTGELFF	TGCAGTGCTAGAGCAGGGGGCAGTACCGGGGAGCTGTTTTTT
NA	TRBJ1-5	TRBV9	once	CASSMGRSNQPQHF	TGTGCCAGCAGTATGGGGCGCTCCAATCAGCCCCAGCATTTT
NA	TRBJ2-7	TRBV15	NA	CATSRDGTGASYEQYF	TGTGCCACCAGCAGAGATGGGACGGGGGCTTCCTACGAGCAGTACTTC